These 5 T cell receptor beta chains originate from one sample sequenced in a study of shared clonotypes between healthy human individuals. Repertoires were generated with immunoSEQ multiplex PCR, while TCRdb's copy carries only in-frame clones and drops some. The data show about 490,000 clones, approximately 84% seen once. Sequencing was performed on PBMCs. Receptors were obtained from a middle-aged woman in good health. Some clones in this sample may be carry-over from other donors' samples.

The chain recombines TRBV2 with TRBJ2-7; TRBD2 might be the D (6 bases). Trimming pared 1 base from V and 4 bases from J, leaving 14 bases between. Germline V gene data show CDR1 as SNHLY and CDR2 as FYNNEI. The CDR3 runs 15 residues. As DNA, the CDR3 is TGTGCCAGCAGTGAAGGGGGGAGGAGCCCATACGAGCAGTACTTC. It encodes CASSEGGRSPYEQYF.

As for this clone: This sequence is one base from a far larger clone and is likely a read error. The J gene is TRBJ1-1, the V gene TRBV19; D is possibly TRBD1 (6 bases). The CDR3 consists of 14 residues. Trimming took off 4 bases at V and 6 bases at J, with 15 bases between the two ends. Germline assignment: CDR1 LNHDA and CDR2 SQIVND (reference sequence). CDR3 residues: CASSTQQGMAEAFF. As DNA, the CDR3 is TGTGCCAGTAGTACTCAACAGGGAATGGCTGAAGCTTTCTTT.

The CDR3 DNA follows: TGTGCCTGGAGTTGGGGCAGCTCCTATAATTCACCCCTCCACTTT. Its translation is CAWSWGSSYNSPLHF. The chain is built from TRBV30 and TRBJ1-6; a possible D gene is TRBD1 (5 bases). V lost 2 bases and J 0 bases, leaving 8 bases between the germline ends. Germline CDR1 reads GTSNPN; CDR2 reads SVGIG (reference sequence). This CDR3 has 15 amino acids.

Comment on this clone: This likely came from a read error, as a far larger clone is one base away. This chain connects TRBV28 to TRBJ2-2, with D possibly TRBD1 on 5 matching bases. Germline-derived CDR1 and CDR2 are MDHEN and SYDVKM. V was shortened by 6 bases and J by 9 bases, with 17 bases between the two germline ends. The CDR3 is made up of 14 amino acids. CDR3 DNA: TGTGCCAGCAGATATCTCCTTGGGGCCAGGGAGCTGTTTTTT. It yields the protein CASRYLLGARELFF.

In regard to this clone: This likely stems from a read error, as it lies one base from a far larger clone. The rearrangement joins TRBV27 to TRBJ2-7; the D gene is possibly TRBD2 (6 bases). V lost 10 bases, J lost 0 bases, and 16 bases lay in between. This CDR3 is built from 14 residues. Germline V gene lookup returns CDR1 MNHEY and CDR2 SMNVEV (reference sequence). DNA for the CDR3: TGTGCCATCACGGATGTCGGGGGCTCCTACGAGCAGTACTTC. Its protein product is CAITDVGGSYEQYF.